The TCR beta chain described here comes from a study of blood T cell repertoires in COVID-19. Study background: Sources were T cells, B-cell-depleted T cells, or PBMCs; the material itself was cDNA or gDNA.

In this sample, this clone turned up a few times. This CDR3 has 15 amino acids. Germline V lookup: CDR1 MNHEY, CDR2 SVGEGT. V was trimmed by 6 bases and J by 1 base, leaving 16 bases between them. Clones were read by immunoSEQ multiplex PCR, and TCRdb kept only the in-frame ones, dropping some. The sample carries roughly 270,000 clones, 75% to 85% recorded once. The sequencing sample was made of peripheral blood. The rearrangement joins TRBV6-2 or TRBV6-3 to TRBJ2-7; possibly TRBD1 for D (6 bases). The sequence derives from a man aged 45 to 65 with active or convalescent COVID-19. Written as DNA, the CDR3 is TGTGCCAGCAGCGACGGAACAGGGCGGTCCTACGAGCAGTACTTC. Translated, it gives CASSDGTGRSYEQYF.